Below, 6 T cell receptor beta chains from the same sample are listed, as sequenced in a study of long-term antiretroviral therapy in people with HIV. The libraries were made with immunoSEQ v3.0 at survey level. Repertoires were generated with immunoSEQ multiplex PCR, while TCRdb's copy carries only in-frame clones and drops some. The table lists about 40,000 clones, roughly 80% of them singletons. The specimen comprised unsorted PBMCs, sampled 1 year after starting antiretroviral therapy. All receptors derive from a man between 18 and 35 years old with HIV.

The rearrangement links TRBV7-2 to TRBJ2-1; a possible D gene is TRBD1 (6 bases). Trimming removed 1 base at V and 10 bases at J, with 11 bases between. CDR1 SGHTA and CDR2 FQGNSA come from the germline V gene. The CDR3 covers 13 residues. Written as DNA, the CDR3 is TGTGCCAGCAGCTTAGTACAGGGCTACGAGCAGTTCTTC. It translates to CASSLVQGYEQFF.

The chain joins TRBV6-5 to TRBJ2-7; 7 nucleotides match TRBD1. V dropped 1 base and J dropped 2; count of bases not matched to a gene: 8. Germline-derived CDR1 and CDR2 are MNHEY and SVGAGI. This CDR3 is 16 amino acids long. The CDR3 protein is CASSYLQTGNPYEQYF. The CDR3 DNA follows: TGTGCCAGCAGTTACTTGCAGACAGGGAATCCCTACGAGCAGTACTTC.

V usage is TRBV5-6 and J usage is TRBJ1-1; 10 nucleotides align to TRBD1. The V and J ends lost 5 bases and 6 bases, in that order; junction bases with no gene match: 4. This CDR3 is built from 13 residues. Germline lookup yields CDR1 SGHDT and CDR2 YYEEEE. CDR3 bases: TGTGCCAGCAGAGGACAGGGGGGCGCTGAAGCTTTCTTT. Translated: CASRGQGGAEAFF.

The rearrangement joins TRBV7-9 to TRBJ2-1; unclear D gene. The ends were cut back, 5 bases at V and 5 bases at J, with 10 bases in the middle. The germline V gene encodes CDR1 SEHNR and CDR2 FQNEAQ (reference sequence). The length of the CDR3 is 13 residues. The CDR3 DNA sequence: TGTGCCAGCAGCCTCTACAGAGACAATGAGCAGTTCTTC. Amino acids: CASSLYRDNEQFF. The full variable domain, in which reference TRBV7-9 and TRBJ2-1 provide the parts outside the CDR3, is DTGVSQNPRHKITKRGQNVTFRCDPISEHNRLYWYRQTLGQGPEFLTYFQNEAQLEKSRLLSDRFSAERPKGSFSTLEIQRTEQGDSAMYLCASSLYRDNEQFFGPGTRLTVL.

This chain uses TRBV20-1 with TRBJ2-1; no firm D call. This CDR3 spans 11 amino acids. Trimming removed 1 base at V and 8 bases at J, with 6 bases between. Germline-derived CDR1 and CDR2 are DFQATT and SNEGSKA (reference sequence). The CDR3 DNA sequence: TGCAGTGCTAGAGGGGTATATGAGCAGTTCTTC. The encoded protein is CSARGVYEQFF.

The chain joins TRBV5-1 to TRBJ2-7, with 8 bases fitting TRBD2. The CDR3 has 15 amino acids. V shed 2 bases, J shed 3 bases, and the junction held 7 bases outside the gene matches. The germline V gene has CDR1 SGHRS and CDR2 YFSETQ. CDR3 loop: CASSFFSGTSYEQYF. The CDR3 coding sequence is TGCGCCAGCAGCTTCTTCAGTGGGACTAGCTACGAGCAGTACTTC.